The entry below gives a single TCR beta chain sequence along with its context. Its target is unknown. Each sorted fraction was over 95% pure. The CDR3 has 12 residues. V shed 4 bases and J shed 5 bases, with 8 bases lying between them. Germline values: CDR1 SGHNT, CDR2 YENEEA. These data originate in a study of beta chain features in type 1 diabetes. Study-level information: Age, gender and cell yields were similar between patients and healthy donors.

Sequenced material consisted of expressed TCRB transcripts (all of the isolated RNA was reverse transcribed). Measured with immunoSEQ multiplex PCR; TCRdb has only the in-frame clones, and not every one. The table has nearly 700,000 clones, around 15% seen once. Study-level findings and limits: Here, the possible influence of HLA type (on TCRB rearrangement) remained unresolved. Type 1 diabetes patients had moderately but significantly shorter TCRB CDR3s in all four CD4+ subsets.

The sample taken for sequencing was naive CD4+ T cells from blood. This sequence was found in a man aged 18 to 35 with type 1 diabetes. J is TRBJ2-5 and V is TRBV11-3; D remains ambiguous. The CDR3 sequence: CASSSDRETQYF. The CDR3 coding sequence is TGTGCCAGCAGCTCGGATAGGGAGACCCAGTACTTC. Together with reference TRBV11-3 and TRBJ2-5, the CDR3 gives the full variable domain: EAGVVQSPRYKIIEKKQPVAFWCNPISGHNTLYWYLQNLGQGPELLIRYENEEAVDDSQLPKDRFSAERLKGVDSTLKIQPAELGDSAVYLCASSSDRETQYFGPGTRLLVL.